Only a few counts were recorded for the clone carrying this TCR beta chain. What it binds is not known. The CDR3 has 10 amino acids. The germline CDR1 and CDR2 sequences are SQVTM and ANQGSEA. V was trimmed by 4 bases and J by 7 bases, leaving 8 bases between them. The data were taken from a study of T-cell memory formation after mild COVID-19. TCRdb re-called the 5' RACE reads through MiXCR, storing one row per CDR3 protein. The data contain around 500,000 distinct CDR3 sequences, roughly 20% of them seen just once; the ten biggest clones take up around an eighth. Whole-study results and caveats: Researchers found some responding clones in pre-infection memory, a sign that cross-reactive memory joined. Nothing showed for sure that second-wave clones peaking on day 37 were SARS-CoV-2 specific. Day 15 to 85 contracting clones showed balanced CD4/CD8; later expanders leaned CD4+. Contracting CD4+ clones were located mainly in CM and EM, and CD8+ clones in EMRA.

Material: PBMCs or a T cell subset sorted from them (not recorded which). The V gene is TRBV29-1, the J gene TRBJ2-7; D uncertain. This TCR was sampled from an adult woman who had mild COVID-19 (a few samples of this study predate the infection). Cell type and time point are not known. The CDR3 DNA reads TGCAGCGTTGCGCTCCGGGAGCAGTACTTC. As protein: CSVALREQYF.